These T cell receptor beta chains were read from a single sample in a study of blood T cell repertoires in COVID-19. Sequencing used immunoSEQ multiplex PCR; TCRdb keeps in-frame clones, though not all of them. The repertoire consists of more than 95,000 clones, with about 80% occurring once and the leading ten covering 10% to 15%. The sequenced sample consisted of peripheral blood. Source of these receptors: a human donor in a cohort sampled during active or convalescent COVID-19. Both conserved end residues are part of each CDR3. Each record gives: J gene, clone size, V gene, CDR3 protein. The listing skips clone size in some rows; elsewhere it reads once, few, many or a size class.

TRBJ2-3,-,TRBV5-1,CASSLYDTQYF
TRBJ2-7,-,TRBV5-1,CASSRGLAGGASYEQYF
TRBJ2-3,-,TRBV4-1,CASSQEDSGGVTDTQYF
TRBJ2-1,-,TRBV28,CASSSIRAEQGASYNEQFF
TRBJ2-5,-,TRBV7-9,CASSLGQYHQETQYF
TRBJ2-1,-,TRBV24-1,CATSDTTGAAYNEQFF
TRBJ1-2,-,TRBV4-3,CASSQGQGGKYGYTF
TRBJ2-1,once,TRBV27,CASEGAGEQFF
TRBJ2-1,-,TRBV3-1/TRBV3-2,CASSQEGTGDINEQFF
TRBJ2-4,-,TRBV19,CASSRDSIAKNIQYF
TRBJ1-6,once,TRBV9,CASSENGNSPLHF
TRBJ1-2,once,TRBV13,CASSTGQGAGYGYTF
TRBJ1-2,-,TRBV28,CASSGSLVTYGYTF
TRBJ2-1,-,TRBV15,CATSRDRDRASGNEQFF
TRBJ1-5,-,TRBV5-1,CASSLEGQGQPQHF
TRBJ2-5,-,TRBV10-1,CASSHRDRGPWWETQYF